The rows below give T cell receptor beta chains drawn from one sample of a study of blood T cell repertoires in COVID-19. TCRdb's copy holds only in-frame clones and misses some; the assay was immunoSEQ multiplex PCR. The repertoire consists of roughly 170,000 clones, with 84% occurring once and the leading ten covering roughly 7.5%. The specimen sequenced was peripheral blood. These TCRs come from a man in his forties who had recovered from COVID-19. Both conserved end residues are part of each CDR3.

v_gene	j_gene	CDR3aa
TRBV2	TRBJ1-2	CASSETGGDYGYTF
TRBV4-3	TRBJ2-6	CASSQDQGSGANVLTF
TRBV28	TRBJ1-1	CAASERGRREAFF
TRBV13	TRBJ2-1	CASSSTIKRLTSYNEQFF
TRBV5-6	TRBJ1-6	CASSYGTGRDNSPLHF
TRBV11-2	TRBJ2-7	CASSPMGRIDEQYF
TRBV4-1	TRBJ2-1	CASSRSPRTSGRNEQFF
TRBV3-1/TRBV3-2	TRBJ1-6	CASSQGRTGNSPLHF
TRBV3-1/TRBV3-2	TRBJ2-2	CASRQGGTGELFF
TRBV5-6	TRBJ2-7	CASSLGTSGYEQYF
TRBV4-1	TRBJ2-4	CASSQTSGGNIQYF
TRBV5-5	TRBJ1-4	CASSFSGGGTEKLFF
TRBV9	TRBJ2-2	CASSVVPGGRTGELFF
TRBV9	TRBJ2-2	CASSVAGDMNTGELFF
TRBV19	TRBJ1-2	CASSKETGLFYGYTF
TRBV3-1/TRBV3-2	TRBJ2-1	CASSRGGSSYNEQFF
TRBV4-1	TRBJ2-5	CASSQGGGFQETQYF
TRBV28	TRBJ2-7	CASRTPGTGGHEQYF
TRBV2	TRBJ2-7	CASSEWASGSGEQYF
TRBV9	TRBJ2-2	CASSGLVASGELFF
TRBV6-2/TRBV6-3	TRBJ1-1	CASSYHTGGEAFF
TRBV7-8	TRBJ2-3	CASSLVSGGADTQYF
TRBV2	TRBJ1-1	CASSANQGTEAFF
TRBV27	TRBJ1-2	CASSDRVDGYTF
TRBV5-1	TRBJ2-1	CASSLDRGFASGRNEQFF
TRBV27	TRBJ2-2	CASSRGLANTGELFF
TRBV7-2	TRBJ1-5	CASSSGTGAQPQHF
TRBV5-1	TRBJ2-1	CASSLSPGQNFNEQFF
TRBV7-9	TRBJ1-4	CASSFGGATNEKLFF
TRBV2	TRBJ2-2	CASKQGRAGELFF
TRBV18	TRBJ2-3	CASMDRAEDTQYF
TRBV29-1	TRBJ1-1	CSVEQENTEAFF
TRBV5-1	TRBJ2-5	CASSPGTGKETQYF
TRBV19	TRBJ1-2	CASRDRERYGYTF
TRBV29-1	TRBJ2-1	CSVGGRLYNEQFF